Listed below are T cell receptor beta chains from one sample, sequenced in a study of spatial heterogeneity in lung cancer. MiXCR, applied by TCRdb to the 5' RACE reads, yields one record per CDR3 protein. Of tens of thousands of distinct CDR3 sequences listed, about 12% are singletons. Here the sequenced sample was PBMCs, taken at surgery. The receptors were sampled from a male donor with early-stage non-small cell lung cancer. Both conserved end residues are part of each CDR3. Fields, in order: D gene, J gene, V gene, clone size, CDR3 protein, CDR3 DNA. D genes are given only for firm matches. Clone size is shown for a subset of rows, as once, few, many or a class of expanded clone.

TRBD1 | TRBJ2-3 | TRBV7-9 | once | CASSLSGTGAQGTQYF | TGTGCCAGCAGCTTATCTGGGACAGGAGCCCAGGGTACGCAGTATTTT
NA | TRBJ2-5 | TRBV20-1 | NA | CSARDARGEETQYF | TGCAGTGCTAGAGATGCCAGGGGCGAGGAGACCCAGTACTTC
NA | TRBJ2-1 | TRBV5-6 | few | CASSLLGGSSNEQFF | TGTGCCAGCAGCTTGTTAGGGGGATCCTCCAATGAGCAGTTCTTC
TRBD1 | TRBJ1-5 | TRBV5-1 | many | CASSPGQVEGQPQHF | TGCGCCAGCAGCCCCGGACAGGTGGAGGGTCAGCCCCAGCATTTT
NA | TRBJ1-2 | TRBV6-2/TRBV6-3 | many | CASHRGGLAGYTF | TGTGCCAGCCACCGTGGAGGGCTGGCGGGCTACACCTTC
TRBD2 | TRBJ2-1 | TRBV3-1 | few | CASSQGWGLREWNEQFF | TGTGCCAGCAGCCAAGGTTGGGGGTTGCGGGAGTGGAATGAGCAGTTCTTC
NA | TRBJ2-1 | TRBV20-1 | NA | CSATGHSSYNEQFF | TGCAGTGCTACCGGTCATAGCTCCTACAATGAGCAGTTCTTC
TRBD2 | TRBJ2-3 | TRBV10-3 | few | CAISESASGRGGGTQYF | TGTGCCATCAGTGAGTCGGCTAGCGGGAGAGGAGGGGGTACGCAGTATTTT
TRBD1 | TRBJ2-7 | TRBV27 | many | CASSVNRGLASYEQYF | TGTGCCAGCAGTGTTAACAGGGGGCTCGCCTCCTACGAGCAGTACTTC
TRBD1 | TRBJ2-2 | TRBV6-5 | few | CASTPPGGTGELFF | TGTGCCAGCACCCCCCCAGGGGGCACCGGGGAGCTGTTTTTT
TRBD1 | TRBJ2-7 | TRBV28 | many | CASSFLGQYYEQYF | TGTGCCAGCAGTTTTCTGGGACAGTACTACGAGCAGTACTTC